This TCR beta chain derives from a study of blood T cell repertoires in COVID-19. Looking at the study overall: Spain, Italy and the United States supplied samples that represented acute and convalescent COVID-19. Sources were T cells, B-cell-depleted T cells, or PBMCs; the material itself was cDNA or gDNA.

In the study's own analysis: Quantification of nucleated cells was approximated via reference gene primer amplification. Generated by immunoSEQ multiplex PCR, the TCRdb table keeps only in-frame clones and is missing some. V and J calls and clone size are given by that table; D and trimming were obtained from the DNA. Among approximately 97,000 clones listed, approximately 85% were seen once. This sequence originates from a human donor in a cohort sampled during active COVID-19. The sequenced sample consisted of peripheral blood.

The CDR3 DNA sequence: TGTGCCAGCAGCTTACGACCGGGAGATACGCAGTATTTT. It is translated as CASSLRPGDTQYF. This sequence joins TRBV7-2 and TRBJ2-3; no definite D call. The germline CDR1 and CDR2 sequences are SGHTA and FQGNSA. The CDR3 spans 13 residues. Deletions cut 2 bases from V and 5 bases from J, with 8 bases between.